The 32 T cell receptor beta chains presented below share a single source sample, sequenced in a study of T cells in Graves' hyperthyroidism and ophthalmopathy (dated by TCRdb to between 2019 and 2020). Library preparation employed multiplex PCR. Reads for this sample came from an Illumina HiSeq 2000. TCR beta CDR3 regions were amplified from RNA transcripts. For the first round of RT-PCR on the TCR CDR3, the HTBI primer set was used together with the Qiagen OneStep RT-PCR kit. TCRdb reworked the public reads: Q25 trimming with fastp, MiXCR clone assembly, productive beta chains retained. A single entry per CDR3 protein holds the most common genes and DNA from its merged rows. The sample table holds about 480,000 distinct CDR3 sequences, of which 13% to 15% were seen once. The ten largest clones take up less than 20% of the sample. Sequences were obtained from blood. Every receptor here comes from a young woman with Graves' hyperthyroidism.

In the case of this clonotype: This may stem from a read error, because a much larger clone lies one nucleotide away. This chain links TRBV29-1 with TRBJ2-3, with D uncertain. The CDR3 runs 12 residues. Germline CDR1 is SQVTM and CDR2 is ANQGSEA. DNA for the CDR3: TGCCCATGGCGAATATCGACAGATACGCAGTATTTT. Its translation: CPWRISTDTQYF.

This clonotype has more than one count but fewer than ten. CDR3: CSARDGASSYNSPLHF. DNA for the CDR3: TGCAGTGCTAGAGATGGCGCGAGCTCCTATAATTCACCCCTCCACTTT. J is TRBJ1-6 and V is TRBV20-1; D is ambiguous. The CDR3 extends over 16 amino acids. The V and J ends lost 0 bases and 0 bases respectively, with 9 bases between them. Germline CDR1 and CDR2: DFQATT and SNEGSKA (reference sequence).

This clonotype was detected many times. The chain joins TRBV9 to TRBJ2-7; D possibly corresponds to TRBD2 (5 bases). In germline, CDR1 is SGDLS, CDR2 YYNGEE. CDR3 length: 15 residues. V was shortened by 2 bases and J by 4 bases, with 16 bases between the two germline ends. The CDR3, as DNA: TGTGCCAGCAGCGTGGGTCCGGGATCCGGGTACGAGCAGTACTTC. Translated: CASSVGPGSGYEQYF.

The chain joins TRBV15 to TRBJ1-5; D unresolved. CDR1 LNHNV and CDR2 YYDKDF come from the germline V gene (reference sequence). The CDR3 loop spans 12 amino acids. Between the trimmed V and J ends, which lost 4 bases and 4 bases, there was a span of 5 bases. As DNA, the CDR3 is TGTGCCACCAGCACAGAGAATCAGCCCCAGCATTTT. Translation gives CATSTENQPQHF.

This clonotype was detected ten times or more. The chain uses TRBV3-1 and TRBJ2-3; the D gene could be TRBD1 or TRBD2 (5 bases each). The ends were cut back, 7 bases at V and 0 bases at J, with 8 bases in the middle. Per germline, CDR1 LGHDT and CDR2 YNNKEL (reference sequence). There are 13 residues in the CDR3. The CDR3 sequence: CASTGRSTDTQYF. The CDR3 bases are TGTGCCAGCACGGGACGTAGCACAGATACGCAGTATTTT.

This clonotype was seen repeatedly, ten times or more. The chain recombines TRBV2 with TRBJ2-4; 7 nucleotides match TRBD1. J gave up 5 bases and V 5 bases, and 3 bases lay outside the gene matches. This CDR3 contains 13 residues. CDR1 and CDR2 from the germline V gene are SNHLY and FYNNEI. In DNA form, the CDR3 reads TGTGCCAGCAGTAGGGACAGACAAAACATTCAGTACTTC. It specifies CASSRDRQNIQYF.

This clonotype has a count of ten or more. The rearrangement links TRBV3-1 to TRBJ2-7; possibly TRBD2 for D (7 bases). This CDR3 is 14 amino acids long. Per germline, CDR1 LGHDT and CDR2 YNNKEL (reference sequence). The germline V and J ends were trimmed by 1 base and 7 bases, with 14 bases remaining between them. Here the CDR3 reads CASSQGGAGEEQYV. The DNA of the CDR3 is TGTGCCAGCAGCCAAGGGGGGGCGGGAGAGGAGCAGTACGTC.

This rearrangement joins TRBV6-1 to TRBJ2-2; TRBD1 or TRBD2 may be the D gene (5 bases each). V shed 4 bases and J shed 6 bases, with 15 bases lying between them. Germline CDR1 is MNHNS and CDR2 is SASEGT. The length of the CDR3 is 15 residues. CDR3 in DNA: TGTGCCAGCAGTGGACGAAGTGGGGGACCCGGGGAGCTGTTTTTT. Translation: CASSGRSGGPGELFF.

This clonotype was seen at least ten times. The chain couples TRBV12-3 or TRBV12-4 to TRBJ2-4; D may correspond to TRBD1 or TRBD2 (6 bases each). The V end lost 3 bases, the J end lost 0 bases, and 15 bases lay between the germline ends. The CDR3 length is 17 residues. The CDR3 nucleotides read TGTGCCAGCAGTTTGGAGCAAGGAGGGGGAGCCAAAAACATTCAGTACTTC. The encoded protein is CASSLEQGGGAKNIQYF.

This clonotype was detected ten times or more. The V and J genes are TRBV11-3 and TRBJ2-7, with TRBD1 identical over 8 bases. This CDR3 has 16 amino acids. From germline, CDR1 is SGHNT and CDR2 YENEEA. Losses at the gene ends were 5 bases for V and 2 bases for J; bases not matched to a gene: 11. The CDR3 region is CASSPTAGGSTYEQYF. In nucleotides, the CDR3 is TGTGCCAGCAGCCCGACCGCAGGGGGCTCGACCTACGAGCAGTACTTC.

This clonotype was seen repeatedly, ten times or more. The chain combines TRBV28 with TRBJ1-2, with unresolved D. Trimming took 2 bases from V and 4 from J, leaving 8 bases between them. The CDR3 sequence is 13 residues long. Germline lookup yields CDR1 MDHEN and CDR2 SYDVKM. The CDR3: CASSLRQRYGYTF. In nucleotides, the CDR3 is TGTGCCAGCAGTTTACGGCAGCGCTATGGCTACACCTTC.

V is TRBV18 and J is TRBJ2-4, with D possibly TRBD1 on 6 matching bases. Germline V CDR1 and CDR2: KGHSH, LQKENI. Trimming pared 3 bases from V and 7 bases from J, leaving 13 bases between. The CDR3 contains 14 residues. DNA of the CDR3: TGTGCCAGCTCACCGACAGGCCTCCCCAACATTCAGTACTTC. Translating gives CASSPTGLPNIQYF.

The rearrangement links TRBV6-1 to TRBJ1-1, with D unresolved. The V and J ends lost 8 bases and 4 bases respectively, with 8 bases between them. Germline values: CDR1 MNHNS, CDR2 SASEGT. The length of the CDR3 is 11 residues. CDR3 nucleotide sequence: TGTGCCAGCGCCTTTATCACTGAAGCTTTCTTT. As protein: CASAFITEAFF.

This clonotype was seen once. Germline and junction disagree at one end, which may indicate a read error. The chain is built from TRBV6-2 or TRBV6-3 and TRBJ1-2, with 10 bases fitting TRBD1. Germline values: CDR1 MNHEY, CDR2 SVGEGT. CDR3 length: 14 amino acids. The CDR3 protein is CASSLGTGDYGHTF. The CDR3 bases are TGTGCCAGCAGTTTAGGGACAGGGGACTATGGCCACACCTTC.

This clonotype was found many times. This chain uses TRBV3-1 with TRBJ2-1; 13 bases map to TRBD2. Germline V gene lookup returns CDR1 LGHDT and CDR2 YNNKEL (reference sequence). CDR3 size: 20 residues. V lost 1 base and J lost 4; bases outside the gene matches: 13. The CDR3 reads CASSQVLGQGTSGVYNEQFF. As DNA, the CDR3 is TGTGCCAGCAGCCAAGTCCTGGGACAGGGGACTAGCGGGGTGTACAATGAGCAGTTCTTC.

The rearrangement uses TRBV5-1 and TRBJ1-4; D gene uncertain. The CDR3 runs 12 residues. Germline assignment: CDR1 SGHRS and CDR2 YFSETQ. The ends were cut back, 5 bases at V and 1 base at J, with 3 bases in the middle. The CDR3 DNA reads as TGCGCCAGCAGAAGAACTAATGAAAAACTGTTTTTT. Translating gives CASRRTNEKLFF.

A few counts support this clonotype. A read error may explain this, as a much larger clone is one base away. The V call is TRBV12-3 or TRBV12-4, the J call TRBJ2-5; 11 bases line up with TRBD2. The CDR3 loop spans 15 amino acids. The CDR3 coding sequence is TGTGCCGGCAGGCTACTAGCGGGAGCTGAAGGGACCCAGTACTTC. It yields the protein CAGRLLAGAEGTQYF.

This clonotype appeared many times. The chain uses TRBV6-1 and TRBJ2-5, with no clear D. Trimming shortened V by 6 bases and J by 2 bases, and 10 bases separated the two germline ends. The germline V gene encodes CDR1 MNHNS and CDR2 SASEGT. The CDR3 loop spans 13 amino acids. The chain's CDR3 is CASSLVRQETQYF. In nucleotides, the CDR3 is TGTGCCAGCAGCCTTGTTCGGCAAGAGACCCAGTACTTC.

The sample holds many counts of this clonotype. The chain recombines TRBV11-1 with TRBJ1-1; TRBD1 might be the D (5 bases). Trimming left V 4 bases short and J 0 bases short, with 9 bases between. This CDR3 comprises 14 residues. Germline V gene lookup returns CDR1 SGHAT and CDR2 FQDESV (reference sequence). The CDR3 protein is CASSYDRLNTEAFF. CDR3 nucleotide sequence: TGTGCCAGCAGCTATGACAGACTGAACACTGAAGCTTTCTTT.

The gene calls are TRBV7-9 and TRBJ2-7; D gene uncertain. The V gene's germline CDR1 is SEHNR and CDR2 FQNEAQ (reference sequence). This CDR3 has 13 amino acids. V was pared by 8 bases and J by 1 base, with 12 bases between. CDR3 sequence reads: CASGRAESYEQYV. DNA for the CDR3: TGTGCCAGCGGCCGGGCGGAATCCTACGAGCAGTACGTC.

This clonotype was recorded many times. The rearrangement links TRBV12-3 or TRBV12-4 to TRBJ1-1; D may be TRBD1 (5 bases). V lost 8 bases, J lost 4 bases, and 14 bases lay in between. The CDR3 extends over 13 amino acids. The CDR3: CASEPGSITEAFF. CDR3 nucleotides: TGTGCCAGCGAGCCAGGGTCCATCACTGAAGCTTTCTTT.

The CDR3 reads CASSFPSGPTGELFF. The DNA of the CDR3 is TGCGCCAGCAGCTTCCCTAGCGGTCCCACCGGGGAGCTGTTTTTT. This rearrangement joins TRBV5-1 to TRBJ2-2, with 7 bases identical to TRBD2. The V gene end was trimmed by 2 bases and the J gene end by 4 bases; junction bases not matched to a gene: 5. The CDR3 has 15 residues. The V gene's germline CDR1 is SGHRS and CDR2 YFSETQ.

This chain connects TRBV12-3 or TRBV12-4 to TRBJ2-5; D is perhaps TRBD1 or TRBD2 (5 bases each). The CDR3 is 14 residues long. V lost 6 bases and J 5 bases, leaving 16 bases between the germline ends. CDR3 sequence: CASREEGVPETQYF. DNA for the CDR3: TGTGCCAGCAGGGAGGAAGGGGTCCCGGAGACCCAGTACTTC.

V and J are TRBV5-5 and TRBJ2-1, with a weak D call TRBD2 (5 bases). The CDR3 extends over 11 amino acids. Per germline, CDR1 SGHKS and CDR2 YYEKEE (reference sequence). The ends were cut back, 5 bases at V and 9 bases at J, with 9 bases in the middle. The CDR3 loop is CASSYSVEQFF. In DNA, the CDR3 is TGTGCCAGCAGTTATAGCGTTGAGCAGTTCTTC. Full variable domain (outside the CDR3, taken from reference TRBV5-5 and TRBJ2-1): DAGVTQSPTHLIKTRGQQVTLRCSPISGHKSVSWYQQVLGQGPQFIFQYYEKEERGRGNFPDRFSARQFPNYSSELNVNALLLGDSALYLCASSYSVEQFFGPGTRLTVL.

This clonotype was recorded many times. The V call is TRBV5-1, the J call TRBJ2-1; TRBD2 might be the D (5 bases). Looked up from germline, CDR1 is SGHRS and CDR2 is YFSETQ. This CDR3 comprises 13 residues. Trimming shortened V by 0 bases and J by 6 bases, and 7 bases separated the two germline ends. DNA of the CDR3: TGCGCCAGCAGCTTGGGGGAGCTCAATGAGCAGTTCTTC. Translation gives CASSLGELNEQFF.

This clonotype appeared a few times. This sequence may be a read error, since a much larger clone differs from it by one base. V gene TRBV20-1 combines with J gene TRBJ2-7; D unclear. The CDR3 covers 11 residues. Germline V gene lookup returns CDR1 DFQATT and CDR2 SNEGSKA (reference sequence). Deletions cut 0 bases from V and 6 bases from J, with 6 bases between. The CDR3 loop reads CSARDGFEQYF. CDR3 DNA sequence: TGCAGTGCTAGAGATGGGTTCGAGCAGTACTTC.

There are a few counts of this clonotype. J is TRBJ2-7 and V is TRBV6-1, with D perhaps TRBD2 (5 bases). The CDR3 runs to 14 residues. Trimming removed 5 bases at V and 3 bases at J, with 14 bases between. Per germline, CDR1 MNHNS and CDR2 SASEGT. For the CDR3, the DNA is TGTGCCAGCAGTTTACAAGACCGGGGCTACGAGCAGTACTTC. Protein product: CASSLQDRGYEQYF.

This clonotype was seen ten or more times. This chain connects TRBV2 to TRBJ2-2; 8 positions agree with TRBD2. Germline values: CDR1 SNHLY, CDR2 FYNNEI. With V trimmed by 1 base and J by 5 bases, 6 bases remained unmatched. There are 16 residues in the CDR3. The CDR3 DNA follows: TGTGCCAGCAGTGAAGGCGGCGGGAGGACGACCGGGGAGCTGTTTTTT. The encoded protein is CASSEGGGRTTGELFF.

This clonotype was seen ten or more times. CDR3 region: CASSQVFGEKLFF. The CDR3 nucleotides are TGTGCCAGCAGCCAGGTTTTCGGTGAAAAACTGTTTTTT. The chain is built from TRBV7-3 and TRBJ1-4; D is ambiguous. Germline CDR1 is SGHTA and CDR2 is FQGTGA. Trimming shortened V by 5 bases and J by 7 bases, and 11 bases separated the two germline ends. The CDR3 is 13 residues long.

This clonotype appeared many times. V is TRBV2 and J is TRBJ1-2; 9 bases agree with TRBD1. CDR1 and CDR2 from the germline V gene are SNHLY and FYNNEI. V lost 3 bases, J lost 7 bases, and 15 bases stayed unmatched. The length of the CDR3 is 17 residues. The CDR3 loop reads CASSDPGQGATVPGYTF. CDR3 in DNA: TGTGCCAGCAGTGACCCGGGACAGGGAGCTACTGTCCCTGGCTACACCTTC.

This clonotype was seen at least ten times. The V gene is TRBV29-1, the J gene TRBJ1-2; D might be TRBD1 (5 bases). The V gene's germline CDR1 is SQVTM and CDR2 ANQGSEA. The germline V and J ends were trimmed by 7 bases and 8 bases, with 26 bases remaining between them. The length of the CDR3 is 15 residues. Here the CDR3 DNA reads TGCAGCGACCACGCCCTCTCACGGGGGGGTCACGGCTACACCTTC. Translation: CSDHALSRGGHGYTF.

In this sample, this clonotype turned up a few times. DNA for the CDR3: TGCGCCAGCAGTGAAGGACTCAACTTAAATGAGCAGTTCTTC. This codes for CASSEGLNLNEQFF. V and J are TRBV10-1 and TRBJ2-1; D possibly corresponds to TRBD2 (5 bases). With 3 bases removed from V and 7 bases from J, the gap between germline ends came to 13 bases. The CDR3 contains 14 residues. Germline V gives CDR1 WNHNN, CDR2 SYGVQD (reference sequence).